Listed here are 23 T cell receptor beta chains from one sample, sequenced in a study of PD-L1 blockade in urothelial cancer. TCRdb keeps only in-frame clones here, not all; method: immunoSEQ multiplex PCR. The table has 38,000 or so clones, around 83% seen once. This material consisted of PBMCs, taken around atezolizumab (anti-PD-L1) treatment. Receptors were obtained from a man between 60 and 70 years old with urothelial cancer.

The V and J genes are TRBV9 and TRBJ2-2, with 7 bases lining up with TRBD2. CDR1 is SGDLS and CDR2 is YYNGEE in the germline V gene. V lost 0 bases, J lost 5 bases, and 4 bases stayed unmatched. CDR3 size: 15 residues. The CDR3 region is CASSVEDGRTGELFF. In DNA form, the CDR3 reads TGTGCCAGCAGCGTAGAGGACGGGAGGACCGGGGAGCTGTTTTTT.

The chain carries TRBV4-2 and TRBJ1-1; D remains ambiguous. The V end was cut by 1 base, the J end by 4 bases, with 13 bases between. Germline V gives CDR1 LGHNA, CDR2 YNFKEQ. The length of the CDR3 is 15 residues. The CDR3 DNA reads TGTGCCAGCAGCCAAGGAGTTAGGGAGGGCACTGAAGCTTTCTTT. As protein: CASSQGVREGTEAFF.

The V gene is TRBV7-6, the J gene TRBJ2-1, with 16 bases lining up with TRBD2. The CDR3 is made up of 21 amino acids. In germline, CDR1 is SGHVS, CDR2 FNYEAQ. Trimming at V came to 1 base and at J to 5 bases, leaving 14 bases not matched to a gene. Written as DNA, the CDR3 is TGTGCCAGCAGCTTAGGCCCCCCCGGGACTAGCGGGAGGGAGATACACAATGAGCAGTTCTTC. Amino acid sequence: CASSLGPPGTSGREIHNEQFF.

This chain connects TRBV28 to TRBJ2-3, with a possible D match to TRBD2 (6 bases). V shed 9 bases and J shed 0 bases, with 16 bases lying between them. Germline V CDR1 and CDR2: MDHEN, SYDVKM. This CDR3 is 15 amino acids long. CDR3 nucleotides: TGTGCCAGTCGCCCCGGGAGCACTAGCACAGATACGCAGTATTTT. Amino acid sequence: CASRPGSTSTDTQYF. Using reference TRBV28 and TRBJ2-3 for the parts outside the CDR3, the full variable domain is DVKVTQSSRYLVKRTGEKVFLECVQDMDHENMFWYRQDPGLGLRLIYFSYDVKMKEKGDIPEGYSVSREKKERFSLILESASTNQTSMYLCASRPGSTSTDTQYFGPGTRLTVL.

This rearrangement joins TRBV28 to TRBJ2-7; 8 nucleotides agree with TRBD1. Germline V CDR1 and CDR2: MDHEN, SYDVKM. Trimming took 7 bases from V and 7 from J; bases not matched to a gene: 9. The CDR3 contains 13 residues. CDR3 residues: CASMGRGPREQYF. DNA of the CDR3: TGTGCCAGCATGGGCAGGGGGCCCAGAGAGCAGTACTTC.

The chain is built from TRBV12-2 and TRBJ2-2; the table's D gene call, TRBD1, was not cross checked with the DNA. TRBV12-2 is a recognized pseudogene. CDR3 length: 17 amino acids. CDR3 DNA: TGTGCAAGTCGCTTAGCGAACCGACAGGACGGCACCGGGGAGCTGTTTTTT. This sequence encodes CASRLANRQDGTGELFF.

The table lists this clone with a count of one. This sequence joins TRBV7-6 and TRBJ2-1, with 7 bases identical to TRBD2. The CDR3 length is 17 residues. CDR1 SGHVS and CDR2 FNYEAQ come from the germline V gene. Losses at the gene ends were 4 bases for V and 2 bases for J; bases not matched to a gene: 11. Written as DNA, the CDR3 is TGTGCCAGCAGCTCACTGGGGAGGGACGCCACCTACAATGAGCAGTTCTTC. It encodes CASSSLGRDATYNEQFF.

This clone occurred many times. V and J are TRBV28 and TRBJ1-5; the D gene is possibly TRBD1 (6 bases). CDR1 and CDR2 (germline): MDHEN, SYDVKM. There are 17 residues in the CDR3. Trimming pared 4 bases from V and 0 bases from J, leaving 16 bases between. The CDR3 DNA follows: TGTGCCAGCAGTTCAGCCGGGACATATTATAGCAATCAGCCCCAGCATTTT. Residues: CASSSAGTYYSNQPQHF.

This rearrangement joins TRBV4-1 to TRBJ1-2; D is uncertain. This CDR3 has 18 amino acids. Germline CDR1 and CDR2: MGHRA and YSYEKL. V dropped 4 bases and J dropped 5 bases, with 26 bases sitting between them. In DNA, the CDR3 is TGCGCCAGCAGCCCCACCCCCTCACGGGTAACCTCCCTTTATGGCTACACCTTC. It translates to CASSPTPSRVTSLYGYTF.

The chain carries TRBV5-1 and TRBJ2-3; D is possibly TRBD1 (7 bases). The germline V and J ends were trimmed by 2 bases and 5 bases, with 15 bases remaining between them. Germline-derived CDR1 and CDR2 are SGHRS and YFSETQ. This CDR3 spans 15 amino acids. The DNA for the CDR3 is TGCGCCAGCAGCTTAGGCAGGGGGACTGAAGATACGCAGTATTTT. This sequence encodes CASSLGRGTEDTQYF. The complete variable domain, with remaining parts taken from reference TRBV5-1 and TRBJ2-3, reads KAGVTQTPRYLIKTRGQQVTLSCSPISGHRSVSWYQQTPGQGLQFLFEYFSETQRNKGNFPGRFSGRQFSNSRSEMNVSTLELGDSALYLCASSLGRGTEDTQYFGPGTRLTVL.

The chain links TRBV7-2 to TRBJ2-3, with 8 bases matching TRBD2. The trim removed 6 bases at V and 4 bases at J, leaving 18 bases unmatched. Germline V CDR1 and CDR2: SGHTA, FQGNSA. The CDR3 has 18 amino acids. CDR3 residues: CASSRGGGRRAVADTQYF. CDR3 DNA sequence: TGTGCCAGCAGTCGGGGGGGTGGCCGGAGGGCGGTTGCAGATACGCAGTATTTT.

The chain carries TRBV27 and TRBJ2-1, with D unclear. The CDR3 contains 13 residues. V was shortened by 5 bases and J by 0 bases, with 5 bases between the two germline ends. Germline loops: CDR1 MNHEY, CDR2 SMNVEV (reference sequence). DNA for the CDR3: TGTGCCAGCAGTAAGAGCTCCTACAATGAGCAGTTCTTC. Its protein product is CASSKSSYNEQFF.

The chain uses TRBV19 and TRBJ2-7; TRBD2 might be the D (6 bases). The V end lost 2 bases, the J end lost 2 bases, and 13 bases lay between the germline ends. The CDR3 extends over 15 amino acids. Looked up from germline, CDR1 is LNHDA and CDR2 is SQIVND (reference sequence). CDR3 bases: TGTGCCAGTAGTATAACGGAGGGGCGAACCTACGAGCAGTACTTC. It encodes CASSITEGRTYEQYF.

The chain is built from TRBV6-4 and TRBJ1-6; D not certain. V was pared by 4 bases and J by 8 bases, with 9 bases between. The CDR3 runs to 13 residues. CDR1 is MRHNA, CDR2 SNTAGT, per germline. CDR3 protein: CASSVSEDSPLHF. As DNA, the CDR3 is TGTGCCAGCAGTGTGTCCGAGGATTCACCCCTCCACTTT.

The V call is TRBV2, the J call TRBJ2-4; D unresolved. V was pared by 9 bases and J by 0 bases, with 15 bases between. The CDR3 has 15 amino acids. Germline V gene data show CDR1 as SNHLY and CDR2 as FYNNEI. Written as DNA, the CDR3 is TGTGCCAGTAGGCAGGCAGACCTAGCCAAAAACATTCAGTACTTC. Translating it yields CASRQADLAKNIQYF.

This clone was counted between two and nine times. V is TRBV28 and J is TRBJ1-1; D unresolved. The CDR3 runs 12 residues. V was cut by 6 bases and J by 3 bases, with 8 bases left in between. Germline loops: CDR1 MDHEN, CDR2 SYDVKM. Written as DNA, the CDR3 is TGTGCCAGCAGCGGAGGCTACACTGAAGCTTTCTTT. This translates into CASSGGYTEAFF.

The V and J genes are TRBV5-6 and TRBJ2-1; D is perhaps TRBD1 (6 bases). The CDR3 sequence is 14 residues long. CDR1 is SGHDT, CDR2 YYEEEE, per germline. V was shortened by 2 bases and J by 5 bases, with 11 bases between the two germline ends. CDR3 residues: CASSFLGTNNEQFF. In DNA, the CDR3 is TGTGCCAGCAGCTTCCTAGGGACAAACAATGAGCAGTTCTTC.

The rearrangement uses TRBV5-4 and TRBJ2-7; tentative D call: TRBD1 (6 bases). Looked up from germline, CDR1 is SGHNT and CDR2 is YYREEE (reference sequence). V was shortened by 5 bases and J by 0 bases, with 12 bases between the two germline ends. This CDR3 is 14 amino acids long. CDR3: CASSQGTTSYEQYF. The CDR3, as DNA: TGTGCCAGCAGTCAGGGGACCACCTCCTACGAGCAGTACTTC.

The V call is TRBV18, the J call TRBJ1-1, with D tentatively TRBD1 (6 bases). CDR3 length: 15 amino acids. The germline gives CDR1 KGHSH, CDR2 LQKENI. The germline V and J ends were trimmed by 6 bases and 5 bases, with 19 bases remaining between them. This CDR3 is CASSPGGASNTEAFF. The CDR3 bases are TGTGCCAGCTCCCCCGGGGGGGCGAGTAATACTGAAGCTTTCTTT.

CDR3 in amino acids: CASSPKRTVSSSGNTIYF. Written as DNA, the CDR3 is TGTGCCAGCTCCCCCAAAAGGACAGTTTCTAGCTCTGGAAACACCATATATTTT. V is TRBV18 and J is TRBJ1-3; D perhaps matches TRBD1 (6 bases). Germline V gene sequence: CDR1 KGHSH, CDR2 LQKENI. The CDR3 consists of 18 residues. V lost 6 bases and J lost 0, with 21 bases in between.

The chain recombines TRBV14 with TRBJ1-4, with a possible D match to TRBD1 (6 bases). Germline CDR1 is SGHDN and CDR2 is FVKESK. CDR3 length: 17 amino acids. Trimming pared 4 bases from V and 4 bases from J, leaving 19 bases between. CDR3: CASSRKGGGLLNEKLFF. CDR3 coding DNA: TGTGCCAGCAGCCGCAAAGGTGGGGGCCTCCTTAATGAAAAACTGTTTTTT.

CDR3: CASSSLGQGKQYF. The CDR3 region has the DNA TGTGCCAGCAGTTCCCTCGGACAGGGAAAGCAGTACTTC. The chain combines TRBV6-5 with TRBJ2-7; 8 bases line up with TRBD1. Trimming took 4 bases from V and 8 from J; bases not matched to a gene: 7. The CDR3 consists of 13 residues. Germline V CDR1 and CDR2: MNHEY, SVGAGI.

The chain combines TRBV6-5 with TRBJ2-7, with D maybe TRBD2 (7 bases). Germline CDR1 reads MNHEY; CDR2 reads SVGAGI. The CDR3 runs 13 residues. V was shortened by 5 bases and J by 3 bases, with 11 bases between the two germline ends. CDR3: CASSKGEGYEQYF. CDR3 DNA: TGTGCCAGCAGTAAGGGGGAGGGCTACGAGCAGTACTTC.